This T cell receptor (beta chain) comes out of a study of T cell repertoires in ileal Crohn's disease. In the study overall: At surgery, about 34% of patients smoked, with median disease duration 7.9 years. Operated complications were stricturing disease (roughly 61%) and penetrating disease (roughly 39%).

Germline-derived CDR1 and CDR2 are SQVTM and ANQGSEA. The CDR3 has 13 residues. V gave up 7 bases and J gave up 2 bases; unmatched junction bases: 8. Profiling relied on immunoSEQ multiplex PCR, and the TCRdb table lists in-frame clones only, not all of them. This sample carries 4,500 to 7,000 clones, 80% of them seen once, and the ten largest clones take 42%. The time point: inflamed ileum from the surgical specimen. Included were adult ileal or ileocolonic Crohn's patients indicated for ileocolonic resection. Sequencing was performed on ileal tissue. This sequence was found in an adult with Crohn's disease. V is TRBV29-1 and J is TRBJ2-7; 7 bases fit TRBD1. The CDR3 is CSAKPGTAYEQYF. The CDR3 DNA sequence: TGCAGCGCAAAACCCGGGACAGCCTACGAGCAGTACTTC.